Shown below are 11 T cell receptor beta chains from a single sample sequenced in a study of T cell responses to AZD1222 COVID-19 vaccine. Only in-frame clones appear in the TCRdb table, and some are missing; sequencing was by immunoSEQ multiplex PCR. The sample shows about 120,000 clones, about nine tenths of them seen only once. The sample consisted of peripheral blood, taken on day 0 of AZD1222 vaccination. These receptors were collected from an adult in good health.

The chain is built from TRBV2 and TRBJ2-3; a possible D gene is TRBD2 (7 bases). The V end lost 7 bases, the J end lost 5 bases, and 16 bases lay between the germline ends. Germline CDR1 and CDR2: SNHLY and FYNNEI. This CDR3 is 14 amino acids long. In nucleotides, the CDR3 is TGTGCCAGCATCGAGGGGGGGCCAGGAGATACGCAGTATTTT. Translating it yields CASIEGGPGDTQYF.

The J gene is TRBJ2-1, the V gene TRBV5-1, with D perhaps matching TRBD2 (5 bases). Trimming took 0 bases from V and 3 from J, leaving 10 bases between them. Germline CDR1 and CDR2: SGHRS and YFSETQ. This CDR3 contains 15 residues. In DNA, the CDR3 is TGCGCCAGCAGCTTGGGGACTGGGGACTACAATGAGCAGTTCTTC. Its protein product is CASSLGTGDYNEQFF.

The rearrangement uses TRBV29-1 and TRBJ2-3; D is possibly TRBD1 or TRBD2 (7 bases each). Trimming took off 7 bases at V and 3 bases at J, with 17 bases between the two ends. From germline, CDR1 is SQVTM and CDR2 ANQGSEA. The CDR3 spans 14 residues. The CDR3: CSAAGGEGTDTQYF. DNA of the CDR3: TGCAGCGCAGCAGGGGGGGAAGGGACAGATACGCAGTATTTT.

This chain joins TRBV6-2 or TRBV6-3 and TRBJ2-5; D may be TRBD2 (6 bases). V shed 2 bases and J shed 4 bases, with 14 bases lying between them. The CDR3 has 15 residues. Germline CDR1 reads MNHEY; CDR2 reads SVGEGT. CDR3 sequence: CASSYRSRGSETQYF. The DNA for the CDR3 is TGTGCCAGCAGTTACCGCTCGCGGGGATCAGAGACCCAGTACTTC.

The chain carries TRBV7-2 and TRBJ1-2; D ambiguous. Germline CDR1 and CDR2: SGHTA and FQGNSA. This CDR3 comprises 14 residues. V lost 3 bases, J lost 8 bases, and 16 bases lay in between. CDR3 in amino acids: CASSFFMRGLGYTF. The CDR3 DNA reads TGTGCCAGCAGCTTCTTTATGCGGGGTCTCGGCTACACCTTC.

The J gene is TRBJ1-1, the V gene TRBV7-8; the D is unclear. Deletions cut 1 base from V and 3 bases from J, with 6 bases between. This CDR3 is built from 13 residues. Germline values: CDR1 SGHVS, CDR2 FQNEAQ. The DNA of the CDR3 is TGTGCCAGCAGCTTAGAACAGTACACTGAAGCTTTCTTT. Translating gives CASSLEQYTEAFF.

The chain combines TRBV7-2 with TRBJ1-2, with TRBD1 matching over 8 bases. V lost 1 base to trimming and J lost 4 bases; unmatched junction nucleotides: 14. CDR3 size: 18 residues. CDR1 is SGHTA and CDR2 is FQGNSA in the germline V gene. The CDR3 loop is CASSLDAPPTGVSYGYTF. CDR3 sequence (DNA): TGTGCCAGCAGCTTAGATGCCCCGCCGACAGGGGTTAGCTATGGCTACACCTTC.

The CDR3 DNA reads TGTGCCAGCAGCCAAGATTTTGCGGGAAACTATGGCTACACCTTC. Amino acid sequence: CASSQDFAGNYGYTF. V is TRBV3-1 (or the pseudogene TRBV3-2) and J is TRBJ1-2; no definite D call. Germline lookup yields CDR1 LGHDT and CDR2 YNNKEL (reference sequence). This CDR3 is 15 amino acids long. Trimming stripped 0 bases from V and 2 bases from J, with 10 bases between.

This clone was picked up a small number of times. The chain is built from TRBV6-5 and TRBJ1-2; possibly TRBD1 for D (6 bases). Germline CDR1 and CDR2: MNHEY and SVGAGI. CDR3 length: 14 amino acids. V was pared by 6 bases and J by 8 bases, with 19 bases between. The CDR3 DNA reads TGTGCCAGCAGCCAATACTACAGGGTAGGAGGCTACACCTTC. It is translated as CASSQYYRVGGYTF.

The rearrangement joins TRBV18 to TRBJ2-1, with a possible D match to TRBD2 (6 bases). The CDR3 consists of 12 residues. Trimming stripped 6 bases from V and 7 bases from J, with 10 bases between. Germline V CDR1 and CDR2: KGHSH, LQKENI. Here the CDR3 reads CASSGGFNEQFF. CDR3 sequence (DNA): TGTGCCAGCTCTGGGGGGTTTAATGAGCAGTTCTTC.

The J gene is TRBJ1-2, the V gene TRBV5-6; no clear D gene. This CDR3 has 14 residues. V was shortened by 4 bases and J by 0 bases, with 10 bases between the two germline ends. The germline V gene has CDR1 SGHDT and CDR2 YYEEEE. The CDR3 here is CASSLPQTNYGYTF. Written as DNA, the CDR3 is TGTGCCAGCAGCCTCCCCCAGACTAACTATGGCTACACCTTC.